This T cell receptor beta chain was recorded in a study of post-analysis software for immune sequencing data (dated by TCRdb to between 2015 and 2016). At the level of the whole study: Disease courses on record covered relapsing-remitting, secondary progressive and progressive-relapsing multiple sclerosis, though some patients had no subtype annotation. The patient repertoires were set against roughly eleven previously published healthy control repertoires from donors whose ages ranged from about 6 to 27 years. A subset of samples was prepared in parallel using single-end sample barcoding, then pooled and co-amplified after Illumina adapter ligation.

The receptor library was made with PCR. TCRdb lists the instrument as Illumina HiSeq 2500. Unique molecular identifiers were incorporated into TCR beta cDNA libraries to reduce PCR and sequencing biases. Per 1 to 10 million input T cells, roughly 0.5 million cDNA molecules were obtained, such that each molecule approximated one T cell. Patient libraries were prepared and sequenced with the same protocol used for the earlier healthy control dataset. Within a given batch, samples were prepared together, multiplexed and sequenced on the same HiSeq lane. As for the original processing: MIGEC was used to process the raw barcoded reads, and molecular identifier groups with only a single read were discarded before consensus assembly and CDR3 extraction. Clonotype tables were post-analysed with VDJtools, normalizing diversity by down-sampling all datasets to the smallest sample size. Repertoire overlap clustering matched CDR3 amino acid but not nucleotide sequences to correct batch-related cross-sample contamination. The public reads were quality trimmed at Q25 with fastp and then assembled into clones with MiXCR by TCRdb, keeping productive beta chains. Each CDR3 protein appears once, grouped with its most common genes and DNA. The V and J calls reflect TCRdb's pipeline rather than the authors' work. Present in this sample are about 770,000 distinct CDR3 sequences, just over 45% of which were seen just once. Roughly 5% of the sample is in the top ten clones.

Trimming removed 5 bases from V and 0 bases from J; the gene matches leave 9 bases unexplained. Reading the germline V gene (reference sequence) gives CDR1 DFQATT and CDR2 SNEGSKA. The CDR3 goes from the cysteine to the phenylalanine over 15 residues. The CDR3 DNA has 45 bases and is translated from base 1. Paper-wide results and their limitations: The multiple sclerosis patient group was slightly younger than the control group. Compared with controls, multiple sclerosis patients had significantly lower normalized Chao1 diversity, a finding suggesting substantial peripheral T-cell clonal expansion. Direct clustering with F measure showed strong co-clustering of samples prepared in the same batch, prompting a batch-effect correction. Patients showed significantly higher frequencies than controls for several TRBV segments, among them TRBV5-6, TRBV5-1 and TRBV20-1.

To demonstrate the VDJtools post-analysis software, TCR beta repertoires were profiled from the peripheral blood of more than ten young patients with multiple sclerosis. Multiple sclerosis patients were children and adolescents aged 6 to 15 years. Concerning this clonotype: Its antigen is still unknown. Nothing much larger sits one base from this clone, and base qualities are not available.

Sequenced: blood. The chain employs TRBV20-1 and TRBJ2-7; 8 bases in the middle match TRBD2. This sequence was found in a girl aged 10-17 years with multiple sclerosis. In nucleotide form, the sequence is TGCAGTGCTCTGAACCTAGCGGGCAGCTCCTACGAGCAGTACTTC. This is translated as CSALNLAGSSYEQYF.